A selection of T cell receptor beta chains follows, all from one sample in a study of cytomegalovirus exposure and HLA in healthy donors. TCRdb's copy holds only in-frame clones and misses some; the assay was immunoSEQ multiplex PCR. The top ten hold about 2.6% of the sample, which has about 200,000 clones, roughly four fifths seen once. Specimen: PBMCs. The receptors derive from a woman aged 40 to 50 in good health and CMV-seronegative. Both conserved end residues are part of each CDR3. Clone size is not always given. Where it is, it says once, few, many or a class for expanded clones.

. TRBV7-9 CASSSGSGYTF
. TRBV28 CASSFLNTEAFF
. TRBV7-3 CASSLAGSSGNTIYF
. TRBV25-1 CASSGDRGGPETEAFF
. TRBV19 CASSPTSIGELFF
few TRBV5-1 CASSRSTGDGEKLFF
. TRBV10-3 CAISDGTGSYEQYF
. TRBV19 CASTSGQGTSIQHF
once TRBV10-1 CASSDSGNEQFF
. TRBV7-3 CASSSGQGVNTIYF
. TRBV10-1 CASSTGSEQFF
few TRBV6-6 CASSPGTAYEQYF
. TRBV19 CASSPTLRVGEQYF
. TRBV27 CASSLSWQGLLSGNTIYF
. TRBV7-5 CVRSLRGLPDYSNQPQHF
. TRBV10-1 CASSMTGVQETQYF
. TRBV7-2 CASSRDTYGYTF
once TRBV25-1 CASRDTGIGGYTF
few TRBV7-2 CASSSNRAAYEQYF
. TRBV6-6 CASSYSRYDSNEKLFF
. TRBV30 CAWSRGQETQYF
. TRBV27 CASSLGRAGYGPQHF
. TRBV15 CATSSLRGQGSYF
. TRBV25-1 CASSDDGRVGNEKLFF
. TRBV5-1 CASSLAPPLGQGITDTQYF
. TRBV5-1 CASSFDSSSNTEAFF
. TRBV11-2 CASREGTGLAGLPPNEQYF
once TRBV9 CASSASGWERLYF
. TRBV4-1 CASSHDRNTEAFF
. TRBV5-8 CASSLAGYGLYEAFF
. TRBV19 CASDYGTEAFF
. TRBV10-3 CAISEQGSYGYTF
few TRBV29-1 CSVVFGNTGELFF
few TRBV11-2 CASSPMGGSEKLFF
. TRBV30 CAWTAGNTIYF
. TRBV28 CASTRDYPNTGELFF
. TRBV1 CTSSQVSHEQYF
. TRBV6-6 CASTPGTRSYNEQFF
. TRBV2 CASSLDREGEAFF
once TRBV10-2 CASRSRDSLPGNIQYF
. TRBV19 CASSIGRGNTEAFF
. TRBV27 CASRSGASTDTQYF
. TRBV19 CASTERDRARGYTF
. TRBV4-1 CASSLDRAGNTIYF
. TRBV19 CASSYSTGGMSSGNTIYF
few TRBV2 CASSMGLAGSYEQYF
. TRBV11-3 CASSPHASEEAFF
. TRBV18 CASSPQGLQETQYF
once TRBV14 CASGGNYGYTF
. TRBV2 CASSAGLAGAYEQYF